This T cell receptor beta chain is from a study of Tregs in tolerant kidney transplant recipients. Study-level points and caveats: The most relevant donor-specific Treg TCRbeta repertoire apparently came from expansion with activated donor B cells. Biological reproducibility was not directly addressed in this study. Some patients' samples used different primers over time, so nucleotide sequences weren't comparable.

Related graft donors supplied nonmyeloablative bone marrow transplants, and mixed chimerism was transient. CD4+CD25+CD127- Tregs, CD4+CD25- non-Tregs, CD4 and CD8 cells were sorted. The assay was immunoSEQ multiplex PCR, and TCRdb's table has in-frame clones only and misses some. In the table there are approximately 60,000 clones, more than 70% of which are singletons. A note on this clone: Its antigen is unidentified.

The starting material was CD4+ T cells from blood (PBMCs), obtained 6 months after the transplant. The receptor was isolated from a human patient who received a combined kidney and bone marrow transplant. Some T cells may be supplied by the graft donor.

The CDR3 loop is CASSKRETSEYGYTF. Written as DNA, the CDR3 is TGTGCCAGCAGCAAAAGGGAGACGAGTGAATATGGCTACACCTTC. The rearrangement links TRBV9 to TRBJ1-2; D call uncertain. The CDR3 runs to 15 residues. V was trimmed by 4 bases and J by 5 bases, leaving 18 bases between them. Germline assignment: CDR1 SGDLS and CDR2 YYNGEE.